A selection of T cell receptor beta chains follows, all from one sample in a study of response to subunit inactivated influenza vaccine. TCRdb fed the RT-PCR reads into MiXCR, producing one record per CDR3 protein. In the table there are fewer than 600,000 distinct CDR3 sequences, under 8.5% of which are singletons. Sample: PBMCs from blood, taken around 25 months after vaccination. The source is a man aged 50 to 75 who received an inactivated influenza vaccine. CDR3s include the opening cysteine and the closing phenylalanine or tryptophan. Each record gives: CDR3 protein, CDR3 DNA, J gene, clone size, D gene, V gene. A D gene is named only where the DNA matches it firmly. Clone sizes are given selectively: once, few, many, or a class where the clone is expanded.

CDR3 protein: CATSDPGTPSGTDTQYF
CDR3 DNA: TGTGCCACCAGTGATCCCGGGACCCCTTCGGGCACAGATACGCAGTATTTT
J gene: TRBJ2-3
clone size: few
D gene: -
V gene: TRBV24-1

CDR3 protein: CASSAYRGGEQFF
CDR3 DNA: TGCGCCAGCAGCGCTTACAGGGGTGGTGAGCAGTTCTTC
J gene: TRBJ2-1
clone size: few
D gene: TRBD1
V gene: TRBV5-1

CDR3 protein: CSAKTGDLPQHF
CDR3 DNA: TGCAGTGCAAAGACAGGGGACCTACCCCAGCATTTT
J gene: TRBJ1-5
clone size: -
D gene: TRBD1
V gene: TRBV20-1

CDR3 protein: CASSLTGSGYTF
CDR3 DNA: TGCGCCAGCAGCTTGACAGGTAGTGGCTACACCTTC
J gene: TRBJ1-2
clone size: few
D gene: -
V gene: TRBV5-1

CDR3 protein: CASSYIRGRTDTQYF
CDR3 DNA: TGTGCCAGCAGTTACATTCGGGGTCGCACAGATACGCAGTATTTT
J gene: TRBJ2-3
clone size: -
D gene: -
V gene: TRBV6-5

CDR3 protein: CASKGGHQETQYF
CDR3 DNA: TGTGCCAGCAAGGGGGGCCACCAAGAGACCCAGTACTTC
J gene: TRBJ2-5
clone size: many
D gene: -
V gene: TRBV12-3/TRBV12-4

CDR3 protein: CASSQNRPGTLEDSNQPQHF
CDR3 DNA: TGCGCCAGCAGCCAAAACCGTCCCGGGACACTAGAAGATAGCAATCAGCCCCAGCATTTT
J gene: TRBJ1-5
clone size: few
D gene: -
V gene: TRBV4-3

CDR3 protein: CASSEAGHTRVITDTQYF
CDR3 DNA: TGTGCCAGCAGTGAAGCGGGGCACACCCGAGTTATCACAGATACGCAGTATTTT
J gene: TRBJ2-3
clone size: many
D gene: -
V gene: TRBV2

CDR3 protein: CATSRAKQPNTEAFF
CDR3 DNA: TGTGCCACCAGCAGAGCCAAACAGCCGAACACTGAAGCTTTCTTT
J gene: TRBJ1-1
clone size: few
D gene: -
V gene: TRBV15

CDR3 protein: CASSSLSGFGAGTGELFF
CDR3 DNA: TGTGCCAGCAGTTCCCTCTCGGGTTTCGGGGCGGGTACCGGGGAGCTGTTTTTT
J gene: TRBJ2-2
clone size: -
D gene: -
V gene: TRBV6-5

CDR3 protein: CSVDGDTRETQYF
CDR3 DNA: TGCAGCGTTGATGGCGACACCCGGGAGACCCAGTACTTC
J gene: TRBJ2-5
clone size: -
D gene: -
V gene: TRBV29-1

CDR3 protein: CASSQASETHSYEQYF
CDR3 DNA: TGTGCCAGCAGCCAAGCGTCTGAGACACACTCCTACGAGCAGTACTTC
J gene: TRBJ2-7
clone size: -
D gene: -
V gene: TRBV4-2

CDR3 protein: CASSKGYANYGYTF
CDR3 DNA: TGTGCCAGCAGTAAGGGATATGCAAACTATGGCTACACCTTC
J gene: TRBJ1-2
clone size: -
D gene: -
V gene: TRBV6-1

CDR3 protein: CSVQGGDRGLEQYF
CDR3 DNA: TGCAGCGTCCAGGGTGGGGACAGGGGGCTTGAGCAGTACTTC
J gene: TRBJ2-7
clone size: few
D gene: TRBD1
V gene: TRBV29-1

CDR3 protein: CASSLTRVTSTDTQYF
CDR3 DNA: TGTGCCAGCAGCTTGACACGGGTCACTAGCACAGATACGCAGTATTTT
J gene: TRBJ2-3
clone size: many
D gene: -
V gene: TRBV7-9

CDR3 protein: CASRDPGEKLFF
CDR3 DNA: TGTGCCAGCAGGGACCCAGGGGAAAAACTGTTTTTT
J gene: TRBJ1-4
clone size: many
D gene: -
V gene: TRBV6-1

CDR3 protein: CAISESGSYGYTF
CDR3 DNA: TGTGCCATCAGTGAGTCGGGCAGCTATGGCTACACCTTC
J gene: TRBJ1-2
clone size: many
D gene: -
V gene: TRBV10-3

CDR3 protein: CSARDLGYEQYF
CDR3 DNA: TGCAGTGCTAGAGATCTCGGCTACGAGCAGTACTTC
J gene: TRBJ2-7
clone size: many
D gene: -
V gene: TRBV20-1

CDR3 protein: CASSPLQGRYEKLFF
CDR3 DNA: TGCGCCAGCAGCCCTCTACAGGGACGGTATGAAAAACTGTTTTTT
J gene: TRBJ1-4
clone size: few
D gene: -
V gene: TRBV5-1

CDR3 protein: CASRLDRDNIQYF
CDR3 DNA: TGTGCCAGCAGGTTGGACAGGGACAACATTCAGTACTTC
J gene: TRBJ2-4
clone size: few
D gene: TRBD1
V gene: TRBV6-2/TRBV6-3

CDR3 protein: CASSQVGGQGNEQFF
CDR3 DNA: TGTGCCAGCAGCCAAGTTGGGGGACAGGGGAATGAGCAGTTCTTC
J gene: TRBJ2-1
clone size: many
D gene: TRBD1
V gene: TRBV14

CDR3 protein: CASSQSWGGRGAYNEQFF
CDR3 DNA: TGTGCCAGCAGTCAATCCTGGGGGGGCAGGGGAGCCTACAATGAGCAGTTCTTC
J gene: TRBJ2-1
clone size: few
D gene: -
V gene: TRBV27

CDR3 protein: CSASLSGAYNEQFF
CDR3 DNA: TGCAGTGCTAGTCTTAGCGGGGCCTACAATGAGCAGTTCTTC
J gene: TRBJ2-1
clone size: few
D gene: TRBD2
V gene: TRBV20-1

CDR3 protein: CASRGLRGNSPLHF
CDR3 DNA: TGTGCCAGCAGGGGGCTCCGTGGGAATTCACCCCTCCACTTT
J gene: TRBJ1-6
clone size: -
D gene: -
V gene: TRBV2

CDR3 protein: CASSAGTGWRYTGELFF
CDR3 DNA: TGTGCCAGCAGCGCCGGGACAGGGTGGAGGTACACCGGGGAGCTGTTTTTT
J gene: TRBJ2-2
clone size: few
D gene: TRBD1
V gene: TRBV2

CDR3 protein: CASSFGSTGGFYNEQFF
CDR3 DNA: TGCGCCAGCAGCTTCGGGTCGACAGGGGGCTTCTACAATGAGCAGTTCTTC
J gene: TRBJ2-1
clone size: few
D gene: TRBD1
V gene: TRBV5-1

CDR3 protein: CASSLLGQGGTEAFF
CDR3 DNA: TGCGCCAGCAGCTTATTGGGACAGGGAGGCACTGAAGCTTTCTTT
J gene: TRBJ1-1
clone size: many
D gene: TRBD1
V gene: TRBV5-1